This TCR beta chain was profiled in a study of T cell responses to AZD1222 COVID-19 vaccine. General study points: Vaccine-associated CD4 TCRs spanned spike, dominant at 160-218 and 743-854.

This clone appeared once. Its cognate antigen is unknown. TCRdb's table, derived via immunoSEQ multiplex PCR, lists solely in-frame clones and lacks some. The table shows 100,000 to 120,000 clones, with 70% to 90% occurring only once. The material was peripheral blood, obtained 28 days after the second AZD1222 dose. The clonotype originates from an adult who received the AZD1222 COVID-19 vaccine.

DNA for the CDR3: TGTGCCAGCAGCGTTGGGGGCCAAACCGGGGAGCTGTTTTTT. This encodes CASSVGGQTGELFF. The rearrangement uses TRBV9 and TRBJ2-2, with D possibly TRBD1 on 6 matching bases. The CDR3 has 14 residues. Trimming stripped 2 bases from V and 5 bases from J, with 10 bases between. Germline CDR1 SGDLS, CDR2 YYNGEE.